Listed below are T cell receptor beta chains from one sample, sequenced in a study of yellow fever vaccine responses in identical twins. Each CDR3 protein is one row after TCRdb ran MiXCR on the RT-PCR reads. There are around 16,000 distinct CDR3 sequences in the sample; approximately 78% occur only once, and around 1.8% lies in the top ten. The specimen was T cells from blood (PBMCs), unsorted or a sorted subset (not recorded which), collected before or after yellow fever vaccination (not recorded which). These receptor sequences come from a woman aged 18-29 years who received the yellow fever vaccine. Each CDR3 is given with its conserved first and last residue. The D gene is left open where the match is weak. Only part of the rows carry a size: once, few, many, or a class if the clone is expanded.

size: NA; D: NA; V: TRBV7-3; J: TRBJ2-5; CDR3: CASSQGYRRTQETQYF; DNA: TGTGCCAGCAGCCAGGGGTATAGGCGGACCCAAGAGACCCAGTACTTC
size: NA; D: NA; V: TRBV5-6; J: TRBJ1-5; CDR3: CASSLRASNQPQHF; DNA: TGTGCCAGCAGCTTGAGGGCTAGCAATCAGCCCCAGCATTTT
size: NA; D: TRBD2; V: TRBV11-2; J: TRBJ2-3; CDR3: CASTHTRGGGDTQYF; DNA: TGTGCCAGCACCCACACCCGGGGGGGCGGAGATACGCAGTATTTT
size: once; D: TRBD2; V: TRBV10-1; J: TRBJ2-1; CDR3: CASSENGRYNEQFF; DNA: TGCGCCAGCAGTGAAAACGGGAGGTACAATGAGCAGTTCTTC
size: NA; D: NA; V: TRBV4-2; J: TRBJ2-2; CDR3: CASRGRSGNTGELFF; DNA: TGTGCCAGCAGGGGTCGCAGCGGTAACACCGGGGAGCTGTTTTTT
size: once; D: NA; V: TRBV5-5; J: TRBJ2-7; CDR3: CASSLPRGEQYF; DNA: TGTGCCAGCAGCTTGCCACGAGGGGAGCAGTACTTC
size: NA; D: NA; V: TRBV10-3; J: TRBJ2-7; CDR3: CAISERDLYEQYF; DNA: TGTGCCATCAGTGAAAGGGATTTATACGAGCAGTACTTC
size: once; D: NA; V: TRBV29-1; J: TRBJ2-2; CDR3: CSVLGQSGELFF; DNA: TGCAGCGTTCTCGGGCAGTCCGGGGAGCTGTTTTTT
size: NA; D: TRBD2; V: TRBV11-2; J: TRBJ2-1; CDR3: CASSLDPGLAGPSSYNEQFF; DNA: TGTGCCAGCAGCTTAGATCCGGGACTAGCGGGACCGAGCTCCTACAATGAGCAGTTCTTC
size: NA; D: NA; V: TRBV11-1; J: TRBJ2-1; CDR3: CASSLGGTITTYNEQFF; DNA: TGTGCCAGCAGCTTAGGAGGAACAATCACGACCTACAATGAGCAGTTCTTC
size: NA; D: NA; V: TRBV29-1; J: TRBJ1-2; CDR3: CSVGETGTYGYTF; DNA: TGCAGCGTCGGCGAAACAGGGACCTATGGCTACACCTTC
size: NA; D: TRBD1; V: TRBV11-1; J: TRBJ2-7; CDR3: CASSFQGASEYF; DNA: TGTGCCAGCAGCTTTCAGGGGGCGAGCGAGTACTTC
size: NA; D: TRBD2; V: TRBV24-1; J: TRBJ2-2; CDR3: CATRGGPNTGELFF; DNA: TGTGCCACCCGGGGGGGTCCGAACACCGGGGAGCTGTTTTTT
size: once; D: NA; V: TRBV20-1; J: TRBJ2-7; CDR3: CSAGSRIGGEQYF; DNA: TGCAGTGCTGGTTCTCGGATCGGGGGCGAGCAGTACTTC
size: NA; D: NA; V: TRBV5-1; J: TRBJ2-7; CDR3: CASSPPNDRGEEQYF; DNA: TGCGCCAGCAGCCCGCCAAACGACAGAGGGGAGGAGCAGTACTTC
size: NA; D: TRBD1; V: TRBV12-3/TRBV12-4; J: TRBJ1-2; CDR3: CASSSGQRRGYTF; DNA: TGTGCCAGCAGTTCGGGACAGCGGCGAGGCTACACCTTC
size: NA; D: NA; V: TRBV6-2/TRBV6-3; J: TRBJ1-5; CDR3: CASSRPNQPQHF; DNA: TGTGCCAGCAGTCGGCCCAATCAGCCCCAGCATTTT
size: few; D: NA; V: TRBV4-2; J: TRBJ2-7; CDR3: CASSHYRVDEQYF; DNA: TGTGCCAGCAGCCATTACAGGGTGGACGAGCAGTACTTC
size: NA; D: TRBD2; V: TRBV11-2; J: TRBJ2-3; CDR3: CASSLLAGGILTPPNTQYF; DNA: TGTGCCAGCAGCTTGTTGGCGGGAGGGATCCTCACCCCCCCCAATACGCAGTATTTT
size: once; D: TRBD1; V: TRBV10-3; J: TRBJ1-2; CDR3: CAIRSGGYGYTF; DNA: TGTGCCATCAGATCAGGGGGCTATGGCTACACCTTC
size: NA; D: NA; V: TRBV12-3/TRBV12-4; J: TRBJ2-7; CDR3: CASNPTGEDYEQYF; DNA: TGTGCCAGCAATCCCACAGGGGAGGACTACGAGCAGTACTTC
size: NA; D: TRBD2; V: TRBV12-3/TRBV12-4; J: TRBJ2-1; CDR3: CASTTSGGSSYNEQFF; DNA: TGTGCCAGCACGACTAGCGGGGGCAGCTCCTACAATGAGCAGTTCTTC
size: NA; D: NA; V: TRBV28; J: TRBJ2-7; CDR3: CASSSTGTRASYEQYF; DNA: TGTGCCAGCAGTTCCACAGGGACGCGGGCGTCCTACGAGCAGTACTTC
size: few; D: NA; V: TRBV23-1; J: TRBJ1-6; CDR3: CAREGFTNSPLHF; DNA: TGCGCCAGAGAAGGATTTACCAATTCACCCCTCCACTTT
size: few; D: NA; V: TRBV13; J: TRBJ1-1; CDR3: CASSLVGGTEAFF; DNA: TGTGCCAGCAGCTTAGTAGGGGGCACTGAAGCTTTCTTT
size: NA; D: NA; V: TRBV5-1; J: TRBJ2-4; CDR3: CASSLAEGRALTKNIQYF; DNA: TGCGCCAGCAGCTTGGCCGAGGGCAGGGCGCTAACCAAAAACATTCAGTACTTC
size: once; D: NA; V: TRBV7-8; J: TRBJ2-1; CDR3: CASSTRDSYNEQFF; DNA: TGTGCCAGCAGCACCCGGGACTCCTACAATGAGCAGTTCTTC
size: NA; D: NA; V: TRBV5-6; J: TRBJ2-2; CDR3: CASSGPLRTGELFF; DNA: TGTGCCAGCAGCGGGCCGCTTAGGACCGGGGAGCTGTTTTTT
size: NA; D: NA; V: TRBV7-4; J: TRBJ2-5; CDR3: CASSFADGQETQYF; DNA: TGTGCCAGCAGCTTTGCGGACGGGCAAGAGACCCAGTACTTC
size: once; D: NA; V: TRBV18; J: TRBJ2-5; CDR3: CASSPTFQETQYF; DNA: TGTGCCAGCTCACCCACATTCCAAGAGACCCAGTACTTC
size: NA; D: TRBD2; V: TRBV2; J: TRBJ2-1; CDR3: CASKAGVPNEQFF; DNA: TGTGCCAGCAAAGCGGGAGTCCCAAATGAGCAGTTCTTC
size: NA; D: NA; V: TRBV7-3; J: TRBJ2-3; CDR3: CASSLGSTADTQYF; DNA: TGTGCCAGCAGCTTAGGATCAACGGCAGATACGCAGTATTTT
size: NA; D: TRBD1; V: TRBV12-3/TRBV12-4; J: TRBJ2-1; CDR3: CASSLRGKGATEQFF; DNA: TGTGCCAGCAGCCTGAGGGGTAAGGGGGCCACTGAGCAGTTCTTC
size: NA; D: NA; V: TRBV4-1; J: TRBJ1-1; CDR3: CASSQDRARNTEAFF; DNA: TGCGCCAGCAGCCAAGATAGAGCCAGGAACACTGAAGCTTTCTTT
size: NA; D: NA; V: TRBV29-1; J: TRBJ2-7; CDR3: CSAKGFPLSYEQYF; DNA: TGCAGCGCCAAGGGGTTCCCTCTCTCCTACGAGCAGTACTTC
size: NA; D: NA; V: TRBV5-6; J: TRBJ2-7; CDR3: CASSLRGPGNEQYF; DNA: TGTGCCAGCAGCTTGAGGGGTCCGGGGAACGAGCAGTACTTC
size: NA; D: NA; V: TRBV12-5; J: TRBJ2-1; CDR3: CASGLVLEPHNEQFF; DNA: TGTGCTAGTGGTTTGGTACTAGAGCCCCACAATGAGCAGTTCTTC
size: NA; D: TRBD2; V: TRBV11-3; J: TRBJ2-4; CDR3: CASTGTSGSGNIQYF; DNA: TGTGCCAGCACCGGGACTAGCGGGAGCGGAAACATTCAGTACTTC
size: once; D: NA; V: TRBV29-1; J: TRBJ2-1; CDR3: CSTRGRSYNEQFF; DNA: TGCAGTACCAGGGGGAGGTCCTACAATGAGCAGTTCTTC
size: NA; D: NA; V: TRBV11-3; J: TRBJ2-7; CDR3: CASSPLAASYEQYF; DNA: TGTGCCAGCAGCCCACTGGCTGCCTCCTACGAGCAGTACTTC
size: few; D: NA; V: TRBV7-6; J: TRBJ1-6; CDR3: CASSYQTGFNSPLHF; DNA: TGTGCCAGCAGCTACCAGACAGGATTTAATTCACCCCTCCACTTT
size: NA; D: NA; V: TRBV4-1; J: TRBJ1-3; CDR3: CASSQVYDANTIYF; DNA: TGCGCCAGCAGCCAAGTCTACGACGCCAACACCATATATTTT
size: NA; D: NA; V: TRBV29-1; J: TRBJ2-5; CDR3: CSASIETQYF; DNA: TGCAGTGCTAGTATTGAGACCCAGTACTTC
size: NA; D: NA; V: TRBV7-9; J: TRBJ2-7; CDR3: CASSIPLGADYEQYF; DNA: TGTGCCAGCAGCATACCATTGGGGGCGGACTACGAGCAGTACTTC
size: few; D: NA; V: TRBV10-3; J: TRBJ2-2; CDR3: CATTQGTGELFF; DNA: TGTGCCACCACTCAAGGGACCGGGGAGCTGTTTTTT